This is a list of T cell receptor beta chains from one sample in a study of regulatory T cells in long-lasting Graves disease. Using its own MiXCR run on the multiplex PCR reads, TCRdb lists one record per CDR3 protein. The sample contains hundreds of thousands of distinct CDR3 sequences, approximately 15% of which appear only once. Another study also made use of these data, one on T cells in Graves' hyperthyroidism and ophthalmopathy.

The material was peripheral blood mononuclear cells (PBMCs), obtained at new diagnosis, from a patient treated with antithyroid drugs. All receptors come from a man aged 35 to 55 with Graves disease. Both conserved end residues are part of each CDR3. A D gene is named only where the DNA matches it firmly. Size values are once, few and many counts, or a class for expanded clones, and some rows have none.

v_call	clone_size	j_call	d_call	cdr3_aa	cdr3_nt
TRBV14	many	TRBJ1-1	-	CASSQVRWRRGLNTEAFF	TGTGCCAGCAGCCAAGTGAGGTGGCGTCGGGGGCTTAACACTGAAGCTTTCTTT
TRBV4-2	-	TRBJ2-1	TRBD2	CASSQAGGNNEQFF	TGTGCCAGCTCACAAGCGGGGGGCAACAATGAGCAGTTCTTC
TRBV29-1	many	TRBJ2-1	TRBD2	CSVTRPAGGRSYNEQFF	TGCAGCGTCACGAGGCCAGCGGGGGGGCGATCCTACAATGAGCAGTTCTTC
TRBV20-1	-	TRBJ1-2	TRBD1	CSAPRTGGFYGYTF	TGCAGTGCTCCCAGGACAGGGGGATTCTATGGCTACACCTTC
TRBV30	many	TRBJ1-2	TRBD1	CAWGTGYGYTF	TGTGCCTGGGGGACAGGCTATGGCTACACCTTC
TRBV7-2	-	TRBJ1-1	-	CASRLGQSLEASF	TGTGCCAGCAGACTCGGACAGTCCCTCGAAGCTTCCTTT
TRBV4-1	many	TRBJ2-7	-	CASSQANRVQYEQYF	TGCGCCAGCAGCCAAGCCAACAGGGTTCAGTACGAGCAGTACTTC
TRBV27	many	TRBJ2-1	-	CASSLSVLGYNEQFF	TGTGCCAGCAGTTTATCGGTGTTGGGCTACAATGAGCAGTTCTTC
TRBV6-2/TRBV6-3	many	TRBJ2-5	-	CATGEAGGQETQYF	TGTGCCACCGGAGAGGCAGGAGGGCAAGAGACCCAGTACTTC
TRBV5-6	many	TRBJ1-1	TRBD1	CASSGAGTGGVVNTEAFF	TGTGCCAGCAGCGGGGCCGGGACAGGGGGCGTTGTGAACACTGAAGCTTTCTTT
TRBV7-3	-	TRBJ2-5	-	CASSLGFTRGETQYF	TGTGCCAGCAGCCTGGGATTTACCCGGGGGGAGACCCAGTACTTC
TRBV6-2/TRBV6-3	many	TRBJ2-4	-	CASSYSQGAGLAKNIQYF	TGTGCCAGCAGTTACTCACAAGGTGCAGGGCTAGCCAAAAACATTCAGTACTTC
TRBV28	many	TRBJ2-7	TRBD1	CASSSGQWIYEQYF	TGTGCCAGCAGTTCGGGACAGTGGATCTACGAGCAGTACTTC
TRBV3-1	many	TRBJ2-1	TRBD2	CASSQRLAGGKKRDEQFF	TGTGCCAGCAGCCAACGTCTAGCGGGGGGGAAAAAGAGGGATGAGCAGTTCTTC
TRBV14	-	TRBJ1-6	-	CASSQGFNSPLHF	TGTGCCAGCAGCCAAGGCTTTAATTCACCCCTCCACTTT
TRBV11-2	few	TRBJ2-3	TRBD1	CASSGQGWHTDTQYF	TGTGCCAGCAGCGGACAGGGGTGGCACACAGATACGCAATATTTT
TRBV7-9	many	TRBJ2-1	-	CASSFPSEGPSYNEQFF	TGCGCCAGCAGCTTCCCGTCAGAGGGTCCCTCCTACAATGAGCAGTTCTTC